This T cell receptor (beta chain) is drawn from a study of identical twins. General study findings and limits: Recombination models fit unrelated individuals' TCR alpha sharing but underestimated twins'. Sequences that were beta out-of-frame showed weaker excess twin sharing.

This clonotype was observed a few times. The antigen remains unidentified. V dropped 0 bases and J dropped 2; count of bases not matched to a gene: 4. CDR3 length: 16 amino acids. Germline V lookup: CDR1 ENHRY, CDR2 SYGVKD. Each CDR3 protein gets one entry after TCRdb re-called the 5' RACE reads with MiXCR. The sample contains about 1.7 million distinct CDR3 sequences, about 30% of which appear only once. The rearrangement joins TRBV10-3 to TRBJ2-3; 8 bases are a match to TRBD2. Material: cord blood. The source of this sequence is a newborn girl in good health. The CDR3 DNA reads as TGTGCCATCAGTGAGTCAGGGACTAGTGTCACAGATACGCAGTATTTT. Its translation is CAISESGTSVTDTQYF.